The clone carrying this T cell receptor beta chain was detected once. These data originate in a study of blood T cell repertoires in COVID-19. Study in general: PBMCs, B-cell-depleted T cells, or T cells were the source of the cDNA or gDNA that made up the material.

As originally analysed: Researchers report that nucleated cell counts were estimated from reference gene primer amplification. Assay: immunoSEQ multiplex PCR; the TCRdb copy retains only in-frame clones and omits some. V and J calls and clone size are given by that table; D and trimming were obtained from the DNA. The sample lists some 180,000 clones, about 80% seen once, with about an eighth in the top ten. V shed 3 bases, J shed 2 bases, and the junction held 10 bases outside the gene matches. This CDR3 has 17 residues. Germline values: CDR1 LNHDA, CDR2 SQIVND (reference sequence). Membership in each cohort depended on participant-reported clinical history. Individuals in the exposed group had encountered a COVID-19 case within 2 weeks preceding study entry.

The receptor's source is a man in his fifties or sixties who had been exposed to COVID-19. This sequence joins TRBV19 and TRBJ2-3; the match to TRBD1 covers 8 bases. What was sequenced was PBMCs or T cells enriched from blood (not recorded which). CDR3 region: CASSMGTGSIYTDTQYF. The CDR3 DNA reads TGTGCCAGTAGTATGGGGACAGGATCAATTTACACAGATACGCAGTATTTT.